Listed here are 7 T cell receptor beta chains from one sample, sequenced in a study of shared clonotypes between healthy human individuals. The naive CD8 subset, CD45RO-negative cells positively selected for CCR7, excluded terminally differentiated effector memory CD45RA+ cells. Only in-frame clones appear in the TCRdb table, and some are missing; sequencing was by immunoSEQ multiplex PCR. The data contain approximately 2,000,000 clones, just over 90% of them singletons. The sample comprised naive CD8+ T cells from PBMCs. The origin of the receptors is a man aged 18 to 30 in good health. Some clones in this sample may be carry-over from other donors' samples.

This rearrangement joins TRBV11-2 to TRBJ2-4; D is perhaps TRBD1 or TRBD2 (5 bases each). The CDR3 totals 17 residues. From germline, CDR1 is SGHAT and CDR2 FQNNGV. Trimming took off 4 bases at V and 0 bases at J, with 16 bases between the two ends. CDR3 DNA sequence: TGTGCCAGCAGCTATCCCGGGACGGAACTAGCCAAAAACATTCAGTACTTC. It codes for CASSYPGTELAKNIQYF. The complete variable domain, with remaining parts taken from reference TRBV11-2 and TRBJ2-4, reads EAGVAQSPRYKIIEKRQSVAFWCNPISGHATLYWYQQILGQGPKLLIQFQNNGVVDDSQLPKDRFSAERLKGVDSTLKIQPAKLEDSAVYLCASSYPGTELAKNIQYFGAGTRLSVL.

The V and J genes are TRBV7-3 and TRBJ2-7; weak D call: TRBD2 (7 bases). From germline, CDR1 is SGHTA and CDR2 FQGTGA. V was cut by 3 bases and J by 3 bases, with 12 bases left in between. This CDR3 contains 14 residues. As DNA, the CDR3 is TGTGCCAGCAGCTTCAGGGGAGGGGACTACGAGCAGTACTTC. This translates into CASSFRGGDYEQYF.

DNA of the CDR3: TGTGCCAGCAGCTTATCCAGAAGAGAGACCCAGTACTTC. Amino acids: CASSLSRRETQYF. This chain links TRBV7-6 with TRBJ2-5; D is unresolved. V was shortened by 2 bases and J by 4 bases, with 8 bases between the two germline ends. The germline CDR1 and CDR2 sequences are SGHVS and FNYEAQ. The length of the CDR3 is 13 residues.

V and J are TRBV18 and TRBJ2-7, with D possibly TRBD2 on 6 matching bases. There are 15 residues in the CDR3. Looked up from germline, CDR1 is KGHSH and CDR2 is LQKENI. Deletions cut 4 bases from V and 4 bases from J, with 17 bases between. DNA of the CDR3: TGTGCCAGCTCACAGACGGGACTGAACTCTTACGAGCAGTACTTC. Amino acids: CASSQTGLNSYEQYF.

The rearrangement uses TRBV9 and TRBJ2-3; either TRBD1 or TRBD2 may supply D (5 bases each). V lost 6 bases to trimming and J lost 4 bases, with 12 bases between them. The germline V gene encodes CDR1 SGDLS and CDR2 YYNGEE. CDR3 length equals 13 residues. The CDR3 protein is CASNPGTSDTQYF. DNA of the CDR3: TGTGCCAGCAACCCGGGGACGTCAGATACGCAGTATTTT.

CDR3 loop: CASSPGLAPIEQYF. CDR3 bases: TGTGCCAGCAGCCCGGGACTAGCCCCGATCGAGCAGTACTTC. The rearrangement uses TRBV2 and TRBJ2-7, with 9 positions matching TRBD2. The junction had 9 bases not matched to a gene; V was cut back by 6 bases and J by 6 bases. CDR1 and CDR2 from the germline V gene are SNHLY and FYNNEI. The CDR3 runs to 14 residues. Full variable domain (rest looked up from reference TRBV2 and TRBJ2-7): EPEVTQTPSHQVTQMGQEVILRCVPISNHLYFYWYRQILGQKVEFLVSFYNNEISEKSEIFDDQFSVERPDGSNFTLKIRSTKLEDSAMYFCASSPGLAPIEQYFGPGTRLTVT.

The V gene is TRBV27, the J gene TRBJ1-5; 8 bases map to TRBD1. CDR1 MNHEY and CDR2 SMNVEV come from the germline V gene (reference sequence). The CDR3 is made up of 16 amino acids. V trimming: 5 bases; J trimming: 3 bases; junction bases outside the gene matches: 9. The CDR3 bases are TGTGCCAGCAGTCCTGGACAGGGAAAAAACAATCAGCCCCAGCATTTT. Translation: CASSPGQGKNNQPQHF.